One T cell receptor (beta chain) is described in this entry. What it binds is unknown. These data come from a study of T cell responses to AZD1222 COVID-19 vaccine. Broader study findings: Epitopes outside B.1.351 and B.1.1.7 mutated regions reportedly drew nearly half of spike TCRs. After the peak T cell response, and only then, were repertoires sampled.

The method was immunoSEQ multiplex PCR; TCRdb's version includes in-frame clones alone and lacks a portion of them. The sample has around 150,000 clones; under 95% are singletons. CDR3 length equals 16 residues. The V gene end was trimmed by 2 bases and the J gene end by 0 bases; junction bases not matched to a gene: 4. CDR1 LNHNV and CDR2 YYDKDF come from the germline V gene (reference sequence). V gene TRBV15 combines with J gene TRBJ2-3, with 8 bases that match TRBD2. The TCR originated in an adult in good health. Sequences were derived from peripheral blood, sampled on day 0 of MenACWY control vaccination. CDR3 sequence (DNA): TGTGCCACCAGCAGAAGCGCTAGCGGGAGCACAGATACGCAGTATTTT. The encoded protein is CATSRSASGSTDTQYF. Combining the CDR3 with reference TRBV15 and TRBJ2-3 gives the whole variable domain DAMVIQNPRYQVTQFGKPVTLSCSQTLNHNVMYWYQQKSSQAPKLLFHYYDKDFNNEADTPDNFQSRRPNTSFCFLDIRSPGLGDTAMYLCATSRSASGSTDTQYFGPGTRLTVL.